This TCR beta chain is from a study of beta chain features in type 1 diabetes. About this clone itself: Its specificity is not known.

The V segment lost 1 base and the J segment 1 base; nucleotides outside the gene matches: 3. This CDR3 region has 15 residues. Per the germline V gene, CDR1 is LGHNA and CDR2 is YNFKEQ. The entirety of the isolated RNA underwent reverse transcription, so expressed TCRB transcripts were sequenced. This table comes from immunoSEQ multiplex PCR, and its TCRdb copy is limited to in-frame clones, with some not included. The top ten hold 0.75% of the sample, which has about 130,000 clones, roughly 10% seen once. Overall study findings and caveats: Patients with Type 1 diabetes showed moderately but significantly shorter TCRB CDR3s in all four CD4+ subsets.

The sequencing input was central memory CD4+ T cells from blood. The receptor's source is a man aged 25 to 40 with type 1 diabetes. V and J are TRBV4-2 and TRBJ1-2, with 7 bases lining up with TRBD1. The chain's CDR3 is CASSQGDRDNYGYTF. For the CDR3, the DNA is TGTGCCAGCAGCCAAGGAGACAGGGATAACTATGGCTACACCTTC.